This T cell receptor (beta chain) was captured in a study of T cell responses to AZD1222 COVID-19 vaccine. The protocol was immunoSEQ multiplex PCR, while the TCRdb copy is restricted to in-frame clones and leaves out a portion. The table shows more than 95,000 clones, with 70% to 90% occurring only once. General study points: Clonal diversity may have been underestimated, and the donors were mostly white British, with more females than males. Targets within unmutated variant regions were reportedly found for nearly half of spike-specific TCRs. Sampled repertoires all dated from after the peak T cell response.

CDR1 GTSNPN and CDR2 SVGIG come from the germline V gene (reference sequence). The CDR3 sequence is 11 residues long. V lost 2 bases, J lost 6 bases, and 8 bases lay in between. On this clone itself: Its antigen is currently unknown.

The chain links TRBV30 to TRBJ2-7, with D possibly being TRBD2 (6 bases). The sequence derives from an adult in good health. Sequencing used peripheral blood, obtained on day 0 of MenACWY control vaccination. The CDR3 spells CAWSRRAEQYF. The CDR3 DNA reads TGTGCCTGGAGTAGGAGGGCCGAGCAGTACTTC.